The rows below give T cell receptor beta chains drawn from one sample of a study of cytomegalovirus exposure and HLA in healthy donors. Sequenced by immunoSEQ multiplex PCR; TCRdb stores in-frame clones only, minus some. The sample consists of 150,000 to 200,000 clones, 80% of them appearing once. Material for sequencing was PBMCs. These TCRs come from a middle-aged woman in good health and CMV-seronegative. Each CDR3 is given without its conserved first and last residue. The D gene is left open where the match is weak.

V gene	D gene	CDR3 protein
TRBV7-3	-	ASSSPSGEDSGANVLT
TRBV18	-	ASSPASNQPQH
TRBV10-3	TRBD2	AISVASGEETQY
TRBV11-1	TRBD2	ASSPGTSGSGIQETQY
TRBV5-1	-	ASSYTPDSISPQH
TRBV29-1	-	SASYRTAGETQY
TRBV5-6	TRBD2	ASSREGDGTDTQY
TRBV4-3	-	ASSQTGDYGYT
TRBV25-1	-	ASTGVMNTEAF
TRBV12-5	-	ASGLVNGMDTQY